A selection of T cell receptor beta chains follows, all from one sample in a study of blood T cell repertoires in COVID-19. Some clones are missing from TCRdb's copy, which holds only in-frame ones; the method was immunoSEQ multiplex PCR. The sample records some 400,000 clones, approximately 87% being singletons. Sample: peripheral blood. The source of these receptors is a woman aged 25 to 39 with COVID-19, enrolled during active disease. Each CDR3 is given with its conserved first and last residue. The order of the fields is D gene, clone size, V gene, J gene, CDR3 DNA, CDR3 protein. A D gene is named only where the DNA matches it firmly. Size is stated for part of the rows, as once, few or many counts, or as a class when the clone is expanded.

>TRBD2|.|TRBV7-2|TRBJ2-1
TGTGCCAGCAGTCGTCCAGCGGGAGGGTACAATGAGCAGTTCTTC
CASSRPAGGYNEQFF
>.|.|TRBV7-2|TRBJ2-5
TGTGCCAGCAGAACTGGGGCAGCCCTCCGGGAGACCCAGTACTTC
CASRTGAALRETQYF
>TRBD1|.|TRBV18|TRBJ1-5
TGTGCCAGCTCGCCCGACAGGGTTCCGCGGCCCCAGCATTTT
CASSPDRVPRPQHF
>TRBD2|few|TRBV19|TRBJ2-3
TGTGCCAGTGCCGGCGGCGGGAGGGTCGCAGATACGCAGTATTTT
CASAGGGRVADTQYF
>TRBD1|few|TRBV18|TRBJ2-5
TGTGCCAGCTCAGGTCAGGGGGCGCAGGAGACCCAGTACTTC
CASSGQGAQETQYF
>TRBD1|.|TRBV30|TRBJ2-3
TGTGCCTGGAGTGCCAGACAGGGGGCAGATACGCAGTATTTT
CAWSARQGADTQYF
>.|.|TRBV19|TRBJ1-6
TGTGCCAGTACCTGGAGCGTGAGCTCCTATAATTCACCCCTCCACTTT
CASTWSVSSYNSPLHF
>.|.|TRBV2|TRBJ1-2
TGTGCCTGTACCCCTAGGGGTAACTATGGCTACACCTTC
CACTPRGNYGYTF
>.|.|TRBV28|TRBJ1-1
TGTGCCAGCAGTTTATTTAACTTGAACACTGAAGCTTTCTTT
CASSLFNLNTEAFF
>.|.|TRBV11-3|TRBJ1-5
TGTGCCAGCAGCTTAGGCCGAGGTGATCAGCCCCAGCATTTT
CASSLGRGDQPQHF
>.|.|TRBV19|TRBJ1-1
TGTGCCAGTAGCCCTTCCCGGGCTGAAGCTTTCTTT
CASSPSRAEAFF
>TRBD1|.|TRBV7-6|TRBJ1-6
TGTGCCAGCAGCTTGGGGACAGGGGATTCACCCCTCCACTTT
CASSLGTGDSPLHF
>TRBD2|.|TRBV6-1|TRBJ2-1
TGTGCCAGCAGTGAAGTGCCTAGCGGGAGGCTTGGTGAGCAGTTCTTC
CASSEVPSGRLGEQFF
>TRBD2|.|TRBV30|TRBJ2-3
TGTGCCTGTCTAGCGGGAATGAGCACAGATACGCAGTATTTT
CACLAGMSTDTQYF
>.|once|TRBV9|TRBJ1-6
TGTGCCAGCAGCGTAGTGGCAGGGGAATCACCCCTCCACTTT
CASSVVAGESPLHF
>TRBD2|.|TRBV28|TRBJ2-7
TGTGCCAGCAGTCCTCCTCCCGTCCTAGCGGGAGGGCCGGACGAGCAGTACTTC
CASSPPPVLAGGPDEQYF
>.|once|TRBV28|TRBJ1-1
TGTGCCAGCAGTTTGTCCGGCCGGAGGACTGAAGCTTTCTTT
CASSLSGRRTEAFF
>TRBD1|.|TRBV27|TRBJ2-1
TGTGCCAGCAGTAGGGCCAGGGGGCGAGGTGAGCAGTTCTTC
CASSRARGRGEQFF
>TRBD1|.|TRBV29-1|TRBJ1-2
TGCAGCGTTGAGGGACAGGGGGCTGGCTACACCTTC
CSVEGQGAGYTF
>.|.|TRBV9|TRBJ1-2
TGTGCCAGCAGCGTAGAACGGCAGGGGTATGGCTACACCTTC
CASSVERQGYGYTF
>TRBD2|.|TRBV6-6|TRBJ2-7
TGTGCCAGCAGTAACCGACTAGCGGACATTAACTACGAGCAGTACTTC
CASSNRLADINYEQYF
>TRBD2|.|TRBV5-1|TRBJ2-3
TGCGCCAGCGGTCCCGGGACTAGCGGGCGCACAGATACGCAGTATTTT
CASGPGTSGRTDTQYF
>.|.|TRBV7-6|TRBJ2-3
TGTGCCAGCAGCTTAGTTCACACAGATGCGCAGTATTTT
CASSLVHTDAQYF
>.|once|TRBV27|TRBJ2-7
TGTGCCAGCAGTTTATTCGGGGTTGGCGGCTACGAGCAGTACTTC
CASSLFGVGGYEQYF
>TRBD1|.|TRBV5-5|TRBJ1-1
TGTGCCAGCAGCTTGGACAGGGGTAACACTGAAGCTTTCTTT
CASSLDRGNTEAFF
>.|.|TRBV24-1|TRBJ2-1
TGTGCCACCAGTGATTGGGGGGAGGACCCCTACAATGAGCAGTTCTTC
CATSDWGEDPYNEQFF
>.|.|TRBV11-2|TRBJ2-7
TGTGCCAGCAGCTTATGGGGCCGTAGCTCCTACGAGCAGTACTTC
CASSLWGRSSYEQYF
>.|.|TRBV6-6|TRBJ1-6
TGTGCCAGCACTGCAGGGAATTCACCCCTCCACTTT
CASTAGNSPLHF
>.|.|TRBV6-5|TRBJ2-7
TGTGCCAGCAGTTACTCGAATTCCGGACAGACCTACGAGCAGTACTTC
CASSYSNSGQTYEQYF
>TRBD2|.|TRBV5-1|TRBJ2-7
TGCGCCAGCAGCTCGGACTCAGCGGGAGGTTCCTACGAGCAGTACTTC
CASSSDSAGGSYEQYF
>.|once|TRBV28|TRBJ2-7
TGTGCCAGCAGTTTATTCCAATCCTACGAGCAGTACTTC
CASSLFQSYEQYF
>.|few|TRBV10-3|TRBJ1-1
TGTGCCATCAGTGTGGGACAGAACACTGAAGCTTTCTTT
CAISVGQNTEAFF
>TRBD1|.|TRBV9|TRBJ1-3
TGTGCCAGCAGCGCACAGGGGGCGCGAGGAAACACCATATATTTT
CASSAQGARGNTIYF
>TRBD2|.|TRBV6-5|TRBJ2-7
TGTGCCAGCAGCCGCAGGGAGGGCGCCTACGAGCAGTACTTC
CASSRREGAYEQYF
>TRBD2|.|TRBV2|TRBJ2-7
TGTGCCAGCAGTGATAAAACTAGCGTGACCTACGAGCAGTACTTC
CASSDKTSVTYEQYF
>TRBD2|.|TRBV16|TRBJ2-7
TGTGCCAGCAGCCCCGGACTAGGCACCTACGAGCAGTACTTC
CASSPGLGTYEQYF
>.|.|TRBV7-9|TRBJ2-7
TGTGCCAGCAGCTTAGAGCCGGGGGACGAGCAGTACTTC
CASSLEPGDEQYF
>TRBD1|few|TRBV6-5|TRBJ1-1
TGTGCCAGCAGTCGGGACAGGGTGAACACTGAAGCTTTCTTT
CASSRDRVNTEAFF
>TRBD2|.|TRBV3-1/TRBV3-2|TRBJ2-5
TGTGCCAGCAGCCATGATAGACTAGCGGGAGTTGAAGAGACCCAGTACTTC
CASSHDRLAGVEETQYF
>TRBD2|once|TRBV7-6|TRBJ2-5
TGTGCCAGCAGCTTAGGTGATATGGGGGGGGAGGAGACCCAGTACTTC
CASSLGDMGGEETQYF
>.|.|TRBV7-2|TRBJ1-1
TGTGCCAGCAGATCCTCGACATCGAACACTGAAGCTTTCTTT
CASRSSTSNTEAFF
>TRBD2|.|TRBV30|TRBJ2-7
TGTGCCTGGAGTGGCGGGGGGCGCGGGGCCTACGAGCAGTACTTC
CAWSGGGRGAYEQYF
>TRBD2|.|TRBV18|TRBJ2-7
TGTGCCAGCTCCCTGGACGGACTAGCGGGATTCAACGAGCAGTACTTC
CASSLDGLAGFNEQYF
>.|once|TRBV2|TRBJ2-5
TGTGCCAGCAGCCAAGGGACACTAGGAGTCACAGAGACCCAGTACTTC
CASSQGTLGVTETQYF
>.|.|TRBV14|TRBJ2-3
TGTGCCAGCAGCCAAGTAGTCGGGACAACAGATACGCAGTATTTT
CASSQVVGTTDTQYF
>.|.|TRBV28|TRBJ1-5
TGTGCCAGCGGGCCTGTTCGGCCCCAGCATTTT
CASGPVRPQHF
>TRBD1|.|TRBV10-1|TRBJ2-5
TGCGCCAGCAGCAAAACCCGGACAGGCCGACAAGAGACCCAGTACTTC
CASSKTRTGRQETQYF
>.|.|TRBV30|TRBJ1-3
TGTGCCTGGAGTGTCGGGGGAACTGGAAACACCATATATTTT
CAWSVGGTGNTIYF
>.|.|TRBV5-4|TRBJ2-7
TGTGCCAGCAGCTCCCGCGACTCCTACGAGCAGTACTTC
CASSSRDSYEQYF
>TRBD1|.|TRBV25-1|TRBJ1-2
TGTGCCAGCAGTGAATCGAACCACAGGGGTGGCTACACCTTC
CASSESNHRGGYTF
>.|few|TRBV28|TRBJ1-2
TGTGCCAGCAGTGGCCTCAACTATGGCTACACCTTC
CASSGLNYGYTF
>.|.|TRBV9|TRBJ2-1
TGTGCCAGCAGCCCCCGGGGAGCGAACAATGAGCAGTTCTTC
CASSPRGANNEQFF
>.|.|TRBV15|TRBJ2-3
TGTGCCACCAGCTCCAGGCCCACAGATACGCAGTATTTT
CATSSRPTDTQYF
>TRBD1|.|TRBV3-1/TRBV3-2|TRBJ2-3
TGTGCCAGCAGCCAGGGACAGGGGGCGCGTAGGGGGCGGACAGATACGCAGTATTTT
CASSQGQGARRGRTDTQYF
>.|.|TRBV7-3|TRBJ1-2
TGTGCCAGCAGCTTAACGTCACGGACAGAAGGCTACACCTTC
CASSLTSRTEGYTF
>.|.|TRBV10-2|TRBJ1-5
TGCGCCAGCAGTGAGTCGGCGGAGAATCAGCCCCAGCATTTT
CASSESAENQPQHF
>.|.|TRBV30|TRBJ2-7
TGTGCCTGGAGTGTACGGAGTTCCGAGCAGTACTTC
CAWSVRSSEQYF
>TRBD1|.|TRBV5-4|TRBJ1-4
TGTGCCAGCAGCGATCTGACAGGGCCTAATGAAAAACTGTTTTTT
CASSDLTGPNEKLFF
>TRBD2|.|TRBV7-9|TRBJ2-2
TGTGCCAGCAGCTTATGGGGACTAGCGGGAGACACCGGGGAGCTGTTTTTT
CASSLWGLAGDTGELFF
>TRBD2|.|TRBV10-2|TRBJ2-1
TGCGCCAGTGACTCTAGCGGGAGAAATGAGCAGTTCTTC
CASDSSGRNEQFF